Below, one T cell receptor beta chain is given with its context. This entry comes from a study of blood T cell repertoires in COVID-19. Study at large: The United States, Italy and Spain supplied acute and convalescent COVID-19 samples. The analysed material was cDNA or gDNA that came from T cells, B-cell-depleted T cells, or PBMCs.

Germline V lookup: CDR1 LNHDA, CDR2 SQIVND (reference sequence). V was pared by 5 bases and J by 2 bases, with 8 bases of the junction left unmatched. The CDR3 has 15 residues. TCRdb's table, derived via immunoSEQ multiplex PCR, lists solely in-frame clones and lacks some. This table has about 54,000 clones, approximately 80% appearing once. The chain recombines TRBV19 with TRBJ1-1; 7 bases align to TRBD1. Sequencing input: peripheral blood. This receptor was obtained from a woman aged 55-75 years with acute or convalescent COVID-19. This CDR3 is CASSPRDRLNTEAFF. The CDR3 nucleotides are TGTGCCAGTAGTCCTCGGGACAGATTAAACACTGAAGCTTTCTTT.